Following are 32 T cell receptor beta chains from one sample sequenced in a study of shared clonotypes between healthy human individuals (dated by TCRdb to 2018 to 2021). Library generation was performed with the immunoSEQ multiplex PCR assay. TCRdb carries this immuneACCESS record with in-frame sequences only. Its versions omit some clonotypes, under half of them owing to an unresolved V gene in the studies checked, with the rest unexplained. The sample data list roughly 2.2 million clones, and approximately 90% of these were observed just once. Approximately 0.39% of the sample rests with the top ten. The sample consisted of naive CD4+ T cells from PBMCs. What this sample's cell subset or site label stands for: CD45RA+ positively selected. The receptors were sampled from a man between 18 and 35 years old in good health. Some clones in this sample may be carry-over from other donors' samples.

J is TRBJ2-1 and V is TRBV6-4; 13 nucleotides align to TRBD2. V shed 6 bases and J 9 bases; nucleotides not matched to a gene: 8. Looked up from germline, CDR1 is MRHNA and CDR2 is SNTAGT. This CDR3 has 15 residues. The CDR3 loop reads CASSQLAGGPGEQFF. The CDR3 DNA follows: TGTGCCAGCAGCCAACTAGCGGGAGGGCCGGGTGAGCAGTTCTTC.

For the CDR3, the DNA is TGTGCCAGCAGCTCCGGGACAGCCTATGAAAAACTGTTTTTT. Translated: CASSSGTAYEKLFF. V and J are TRBV11-2 and TRBJ1-4; TRBD1 matches at 7 bases. With 4 bases clipped from V and 6 bases from J, the junction kept 5 bases outside the gene matches. The CDR3 has 14 residues. Germline CDR1 reads SGHAT; CDR2 reads FQNNGV.

With respect to this clone: Other nucleotide sequences from this sample produce the same CDR3. The V call is TRBV28, the J call TRBJ2-1; 9 bases are a match to TRBD2. CDR3 length: 15 amino acids. V dropped 6 bases and J dropped 3; count of bases not matched to a gene: 6. Germline assignment: CDR1 MDHEN and CDR2 SYDVKM. The CDR3 DNA reads TGTGCCAGCAGCCTGACTAGCGGACTCTACAATGAGCAGTTCTTC. As protein: CASSLTSGLYNEQFF.

This chain joins TRBV9 and TRBJ1-1, with TRBD1 as a possible D gene (5 bases). CDR1 is SGDLS and CDR2 is YYNGEE in the germline V gene. The CDR3 is made up of 14 amino acids. V was pared by 3 bases and J by 4 bases, with 13 bases between. The CDR3 protein is CASSARDYFTEAFF. In DNA form, the CDR3 reads TGTGCCAGCAGCGCCCGGGACTATTTCACTGAAGCTTTCTTT.

The chain combines TRBV5-1 with TRBJ2-7, with 7 bases that match TRBD1. Germline CDR1 SGHRS, CDR2 YFSETQ. V shed 1 base, J shed 4 bases, and the junction held 5 bases outside the gene matches. The CDR3 has 14 amino acids. CDR3 loop: CASSLPGQNYEQYF. CDR3 coding DNA: TGCGCCAGCAGCTTGCCGGGACAGAATTACGAGCAGTACTTC.

The V call is TRBV30, the J call TRBJ2-2, with 8 bases matching TRBD2. CDR3 length: 14 residues. Germline CDR1 and CDR2: GTSNPN and SVGIG (reference sequence). V lost 4 bases to trimming and J lost 3 bases; unmatched junction nucleotides: 4. Written as DNA, the CDR3 is TGTGCCTGGACAAGGACTAGCTACACCGGGGAGCTGTTTTTT. Encoded protein: CAWTRTSYTGELFF.

The CDR3 sequence: CACTDSGSYEQYF. The CDR3 DNA is TGTGCCTGCACAGACAGCGGCTCCTACGAGCAGTACTTC. The chain joins TRBV6-5 to TRBJ2-7; D assignment may be TRBD1 or TRBD2 (5 bases each). Trimming removed 11 bases at V and 0 bases at J, with 14 bases between. This CDR3 comprises 13 residues. Germline CDR1 reads MNHEY; CDR2 reads SVGAGI.

Only a few counts were recorded for this clone. The J gene is TRBJ2-1, the V gene TRBV7-3, with a tentative D call TRBD2 (6 bases). V shed 4 bases and J shed 6 bases, with 13 bases lying between them. There are 14 residues in the CDR3. CDR1 and CDR2 from the germline V gene are SGHTA and FQGTGA. CDR3 bases: TGTGCCAGCAGCTCGGGACTGGCTGCCAATGAGCAGTTCTTC. It encodes CASSSGLAANEQFF.

This chain links TRBV6-6 with TRBJ2-2; D tentatively reads TRBD1 or TRBD2 (5 bases each). Trimming pared 6 bases from V and 7 bases from J, leaving 15 bases between. The length of the CDR3 is 14 residues. The germline V gene has CDR1 MNHNY and CDR2 SVGAGI (reference sequence). The chain's CDR3 is CASRDNRRIGELFF. The DNA for the CDR3 is TGTGCCAGCAGAGATAACAGGAGGATCGGGGAGCTGTTTTTT.

This chain connects TRBV14 to TRBJ2-5, with D perhaps TRBD2 (5 bases). The CDR3 extends over 13 amino acids. Trimming stripped 4 bases from V and 4 bases from J, with 10 bases between. From germline, CDR1 is SGHDN and CDR2 FVKESK. DNA of the CDR3: TGTGCCAGCAGCCCCTACGCGGGAGAGACCCAGTACTTC. This sequence encodes CASSPYAGETQYF.

The gene calls are TRBV7-6 and TRBJ2-3; TRBD1 agrees at 7 bases. Germline-derived CDR1 and CDR2 are SGHVS and FNYEAQ. V lost 6 bases to trimming and J lost 4 bases; unmatched junction nucleotides: 7. The CDR3 loop spans 14 amino acids. CDR3 DNA sequence: TGTGCCAGCAGTTATTACAGGGGACCAGATACGCAGTATTTT. Translating gives CASSYYRGPDTQYF. The full variable domain, completed using reference TRBV7-6 and TRBJ2-3, is GAGVSQSPRYKVTKRGQDVALRCDPISGHVSLYWYRQALGQGPEFLTYFNYEAQQDKSGLPNDRFSAERPEGSISTLTIQRTEQRDSAMYRCASSYYRGPDTQYFGPGTRLTVL.

Comments on this clone: In the same sample, other DNA sequences code for this CDR3. The chain uses TRBV9 and TRBJ1-1; 7 bases agree with TRBD1. Looked up from germline, CDR1 is SGDLS and CDR2 is YYNGEE. CDR3 length equals 15 residues. J was trimmed by 0 bases and V by 3 bases; bases with no gene match: 5. In DNA, the CDR3 is TGTGCCAGCAGCGCGAGGGACAGATTGAACACTGAAGCTTTCTTT. It translates to CASSARDRLNTEAFF.

This CDR3 reads CASSSPGTTANYGYTF. The CDR3 DNA reads as TGTGCCAGCAGTTCGCCCGGGACAACCGCTAACTATGGCTACACCTTC. This chain connects TRBV28 to TRBJ1-2; weak D call: TRBD1 (6 bases). The CDR3 loop spans 16 amino acids. Germline values: CDR1 MDHEN, CDR2 SYDVKM. Trimming stripped 4 bases from V and 0 bases from J, with 15 bases between.

The CDR3 is CASSPPSVSGQPQHF. The CDR3 region has the DNA TGTGCCAGCTCACCACCGTCAGTTTCGGGTCAGCCCCAGCATTTT. The chain has TRBV18 and TRBJ1-5, with D unclear. Per the germline V gene, CDR1 is KGHSH and CDR2 is LQKENI. CDR3 length: 15 residues. V lost 0 bases to trimming and J lost 6 bases, with 12 bases between them.

The CDR3 DNA reads TGTGCCAGCAGTTCCACTAGCGGTACCTACGAGCAGTACTTC. Protein: CASSSTSGTYEQYF. The rearrangement links TRBV7-3 to TRBJ2-7; 8 bases agree with TRBD2. The germline gives CDR1 SGHTA, CDR2 FQGTGA. The CDR3 covers 14 residues. Trimming removed 6 bases from V and 2 bases from J; junction bases left unmatched: 6.

The chain has TRBV29-1 and TRBJ2-7; D not resolved. The V and J ends lost 5 bases and 0 bases respectively, with 11 bases between them. This CDR3 is 13 amino acids long. The germline CDR1 and CDR2 sequences are SQVTM and ANQGSEA. The DNA of the CDR3 is TGCAGCGTTCTAGACACAAGCTCCTACGAGCAGTACTTC. Translation: CSVLDTSSYEQYF.

This clone was seen just once. The rearrangement links TRBV11-3 to TRBJ2-2; D is possibly TRBD2 (6 bases). Germline assignment: CDR1 SGHNT and CDR2 YENEEA. The CDR3 consists of 14 residues. V lost 5 bases and J 4 bases, leaving 11 bases between the germline ends. CDR3 DNA sequence: TGTGCCAGCAGCCTAGGGAGGCTCACCGGGGAGCTGTTTTTT. As protein: CASSLGRLTGELFF.

The V gene is TRBV6-5, the J gene TRBJ2-1, with a weak D call TRBD2 (6 bases). The CDR3 sequence is 14 residues long. CDR1 is MNHEY, CDR2 SVGAGI, per germline. V lost 6 bases, J lost 4 bases, and 13 bases lay in between. The CDR3 region has the DNA TGTGCCAGCAGGGGACTCGACAGTTACAATGAGCAGTTCTTC. This translates into CASRGLDSYNEQFF.

As regards this clone: This CDR3 is also generated by other DNA sequences in the sample. The genes are TRBV7-2 and TRBJ2-3; no reliable D call. Germline V gene data show CDR1 as SGHTA and CDR2 as FQGNSA. This CDR3 contains 14 residues. V lost 1 base and J 4 bases, leaving 9 bases between the germline ends. Here the CDR3 DNA reads TGTGCCAGCAGCTTAGGGAGCGTCCCAGATACGCAGTATTTT. Translation: CASSLGSVPDTQYF.

The V and J genes are TRBV21-1 and TRBJ2-7; the table's D call of TRBD1 was not tested on the DNA. TRBV21-1 is termed a pseudogene. This CDR3 has 16 amino acids. The DNA of the CDR3 is TGTGCCAGCAGCTCAAGACCCAGGACAGCAACCTACGAGCAGTACTTC. Translating it yields CASSSRPRTATYEQYF.

The V call is TRBV19, the J call TRBJ2-3, with 8 nucleotides matching TRBD1. The CDR3 is 13 residues long. Germline trimming cut 6 bases from V and 3 bases from J; bases unmatched to any gene: 2. The germline V gene encodes CDR1 LNHDA and CDR2 SQIVND (reference sequence). The chain's CDR3 is CASRDRETDTQYF. The CDR3 coding sequence is TGTGCCAGTAGGGACAGGGAAACAGATACGCAGTATTTT.

In regard to this clone: This sample includes further DNA sequences coding for the same CDR3. This chain links TRBV6-5 with TRBJ2-7; no firm D call. Per the germline V gene, CDR1 is MNHEY and CDR2 is SVGAGI. The CDR3 consists of 14 residues. The V end was cut by 0 bases, the J end by 0 bases, with 6 bases between. The CDR3 region has the DNA TGTGCCAGCAGTTACTCTAAGGGCTCCTACGAGCAGTACTTC. It is translated as CASSYSKGSYEQYF.

The V and J genes are TRBV6-1 and TRBJ2-7; 8 bases align to TRBD1. This CDR3 region has 14 residues. Germline V gene data show CDR1 as MNHNS and CDR2 as SASEGT. V trimming: 5 bases; J trimming: 4 bases; junction bases outside the gene matches: 7. CDR3 DNA sequence: TGTGCCAGCAGTCCGGGGACAGGACAATACGAGCAGTACTTC. This sequence encodes CASSPGTGQYEQYF.

The chain links TRBV28 to TRBJ2-7; D ambiguous. This CDR3 comprises 12 residues. In germline, CDR1 is MDHEN, CDR2 SYDVKM. V lost 10 bases, J lost 7 bases, and 17 bases lay in between. DNA for the CDR3: TGTGCCACCCATGGGGTTATCGGGGAGCAGTACTTC. Its translation is CATHGVIGEQYF.

The chain combines TRBV9 with TRBJ1-4; 7 bases are a match to TRBD1. V dropped 3 bases and J dropped 4; count of bases not matched to a gene: 6. The CDR3 is made up of 15 amino acids. Germline-derived CDR1 and CDR2 are SGDLS and YYNGEE. Here the CDR3 DNA reads TGTGCCAGCAGCGCGGGGACAGTTTATAATGAAAAACTGTTTTTT. Translating it yields CASSAGTVYNEKLFF.

V gene TRBV5-1 combines with J gene TRBJ2-2; 10 positions match TRBD2. V shed 4 bases, J shed 6 bases, and the junction held 9 bases outside the gene matches. Germline V lookup: CDR1 SGHRS, CDR2 YFSETQ. This CDR3 is 16 amino acids long. The DNA of the CDR3 is TGCGCCAGCAGCCCACCTAGCGGGAGTGACTCCGGGGAGCTGTTTTTT. Protein: CASSPPSGSDSGELFF.

The rearrangement joins TRBV5-1 to TRBJ2-7; D possibly uses TRBD1 or TRBD2 (5 bases each). Trimming removed 2 bases from V and 3 bases from J, with 12 bases in between. The germline V gene encodes CDR1 SGHRS and CDR2 YFSETQ. The CDR3 totals 14 residues. The CDR3 DNA reads as TGCGCCAGCAGCTTCCGGGACCGAGTCTACGAGCAGTACTTC. Translated: CASSFRDRVYEQYF.

The V and J genes are TRBV7-2 and TRBJ1-4, with D possibly being TRBD1 (5 bases). CDR3 size: 14 residues. Germline assignment: CDR1 SGHTA and CDR2 FQGNSA. V dropped 5 bases and J dropped 6 bases, with 13 bases sitting between them. CDR3 loop: CASSLDGGYEKLFF. The CDR3 bases are TGTGCCAGCAGCCTAGACGGGGGGTATGAAAAACTGTTTTTT.

The rearrangement joins TRBV5-6 to TRBJ2-3; D might be TRBD2 (5 bases). Per the germline V gene, CDR1 is SGHDT and CDR2 is YYEEEE. CDR3 length: 11 amino acids. The ends were cut back, 3 bases at V and 7 bases at J, with 6 bases in the middle. The CDR3 reads CASSWENTQYF. The CDR3 nucleotides are TGTGCCAGCAGCTGGGAGAATACGCAGTATTTT.

V usage is TRBV6-1 and J usage is TRBJ1-1, with a weak D call TRBD1 (6 bases). Looked up from germline, CDR1 is MNHNS and CDR2 is SASEGT. The CDR3 sequence is 15 residues long. V lost 2 bases, J lost 8 bases, and 18 bases lay in between. The CDR3 here is CASSELTTGRAEAFF. CDR3 DNA sequence: TGTGCCAGCAGTGAATTGACGACAGGCCGTGCGGAAGCTTTCTTT.

V and J are TRBV7-9 and TRBJ2-7; the D is unclear. Germline V gene lookup returns CDR1 SEHNR and CDR2 FQNEAQ (reference sequence). V lost 2 bases to trimming and J lost 4 bases, with 9 bases between them. This CDR3 region has 13 residues. The CDR3: CASSLSNRYEQYF. The CDR3 DNA sequence: TGTGCCAGCAGCTTAAGCAATCGGTACGAGCAGTACTTC.

V and J are TRBV28 and TRBJ1-1; 8 bases are a match to TRBD1. Germline CDR1 reads MDHEN; CDR2 reads SYDVKM. After removal of 5 bases from V and 11 bases from J, the junction contained 7 bases not matched to a gene. The CDR3 has 12 amino acids. This chain's CDR3 is CASSGGTGHAFF. In DNA, the CDR3 is TGTGCCAGCAGTGGAGGGACAGGTCACGCTTTCTTT.